These 10 T cell receptor beta chains were all obtained from the same sample, sequenced in a study of cytomegalovirus exposure and HLA in healthy donors. PCR involved 60 Vbeta and 13 Jbeta primers. Assay used: immunoSEQ multiplex PCR; TCRdb lists only in-frame clones, some missing. The data show 100,000 to 150,000 clones, and the top ten clones hold around 1.6%. Sequenced: PBMCs. Receptors originate from a man aged 18 to 35 in good health and CMV-seronegative.

The chain carries TRBV6-5 and TRBJ2-1; D not resolved. Germline-derived CDR1 and CDR2 are MNHEY and SVGAGI. CDR3 length: 12 residues. V was cut by 10 bases and J by 5 bases, with 12 bases left in between. The CDR3 DNA is TGTGCCACCATGCGCGTCCACAATGAGCAGTTCTTC. This codes for CATMRVHNEQFF.

The CDR3 loop reads CASSLGTGQETQYF. The CDR3 DNA follows: TGTGCCAGCAGCCTGGGGACAGGCCAAGAGACCCAGTACTTC. V usage is TRBV7-3 and J usage is TRBJ2-5; 8 bases match TRBD1. There are 14 residues in the CDR3. Germline V gene lookup returns CDR1 SGHTA and CDR2 FQGTGA. V was clipped by 5 bases and J by 1 base; unmatched bases: 3.

V usage is TRBV5-1 and J usage is TRBJ1-1; weak D call: TRBD1 (6 bases). The CDR3 totals 14 residues. V lost 0 bases to trimming and J lost 5 bases, with 11 bases between them. Germline lookup yields CDR1 SGHRS and CDR2 YFSETQ. The CDR3 region is CASSLAQGRTEAFF. CDR3 nucleotide sequence: TGCGCCAGCAGCTTGGCACAGGGTAGAACTGAAGCTTTCTTT.

The chain is built from TRBV6-5 and TRBJ2-1; D is possibly TRBD1 (5 bases). The CDR3 covers 11 residues. Trimming removed 10 bases at V and 5 bases at J, with 9 bases between. The germline gives CDR1 MNHEY, CDR2 SVGAGI. CDR3 protein: CATSRDNEQFF. CDR3 coding DNA: TGTGCCACAAGCAGGGACAATGAGCAGTTCTTC.

The rearrangement joins TRBV7-2 to TRBJ1-5, with 7 bases aligning to TRBD1. V trimming: 4 bases; J trimming: 0 bases; junction bases outside the gene matches: 9. Germline CDR1 reads SGHTA; CDR2 reads FQGNSA. The CDR3 has 17 residues. CDR3: CASSSSGQFFSNQPQHF. DNA for the CDR3: TGTGCCAGCAGCTCGTCGGGACAGTTTTTTAGCAATCAGCCCCAGCATTTT.

The V and J genes are TRBV6-5 and TRBJ1-6; 10 positions match TRBD1. Trimming took 2 bases from V and 13 from J; bases not matched to a gene: 8. There are 15 residues in the CDR3. Germline CDR1 is MNHEY and CDR2 is SVGAGI. The CDR3 nucleotides are TGTGCCAGCAGTTACGGGGGACAGGGGTCCCCCCCCCTCCACTTT. Its translation is CASSYGGQGSPPLHF.

This rearrangement joins TRBV5-5 to TRBJ1-2, with 7 bases aligning to TRBD1. With 7 bases clipped from V and 4 bases from J, the junction kept 7 bases outside the gene matches. CDR1 and CDR2 from the germline V gene are SGHKS and YYEKEE (reference sequence). This CDR3 contains 13 residues. The CDR3 sequence: CASEDRASYGYTF. CDR3 coding DNA: TGTGCCAGCGAAGACAGGGCGAGCTATGGCTACACCTTC.

V gene TRBV7-2 combines with J gene TRBJ2-2; D ambiguous. Germline V gives CDR1 SGHTA, CDR2 FQGNSA. Trimming cost V 4 bases and J 6 bases, with 9 bases left between them. The CDR3 length is 13 residues. The CDR3 here is CASSSSPPGELFF. DNA of the CDR3: TGTGCCAGCAGCTCGAGCCCTCCCGGGGAGCTGTTTTTT.

This rearrangement joins TRBV6-5 to TRBJ2-3; TRBD2 matches at 9 bases. This CDR3 comprises 15 residues. With V trimmed by 2 bases and J by 4 bases, 4 bases remained unmatched. From germline, CDR1 is MNHEY and CDR2 SVGAGI. CDR3 in DNA: TGTGCCAGCAGTTACGCGGGGGGGGAGGCAGATACGCAGTATTTT. This codes for CASSYAGGEADTQYF.

The chain links TRBV4-1 to TRBJ2-1; TRBD2 matches at 9 bases. The V and J ends lost 3 bases and 4 bases, in that order; junction bases with no gene match: 4. Germline assignment: CDR1 MGHRA and CDR2 YSYEKL. The CDR3 is 15 residues long. The CDR3 loop is CASSHGTSRYNEQFF. CDR3 sequence (DNA): TGCGCCAGCAGCCACGGGACTAGCAGATACAATGAGCAGTTCTTC.